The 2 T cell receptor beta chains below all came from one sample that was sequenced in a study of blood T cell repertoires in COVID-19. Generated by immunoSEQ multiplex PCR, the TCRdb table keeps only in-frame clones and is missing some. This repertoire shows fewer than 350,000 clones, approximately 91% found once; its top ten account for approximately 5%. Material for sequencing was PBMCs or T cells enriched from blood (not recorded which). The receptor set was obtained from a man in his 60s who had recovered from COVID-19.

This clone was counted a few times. The CDR3 DNA is TGTGCCAGCAGTTTCCGAAATTTGCGTCGGGGAGGGGGCAATCAGCCCCAGCATTTT. Translated, it gives CASSFRNLRRGGGNQPQHF. This chain joins TRBV28 and TRBJ1-5, with TRBD1 as a possible D gene (5 bases). CDR1 and CDR2 (germline): MDHEN, SYDVKM. With 3 bases removed from V and 2 bases from J, the gap between germline ends came to 23 bases. The CDR3 has 19 amino acids.

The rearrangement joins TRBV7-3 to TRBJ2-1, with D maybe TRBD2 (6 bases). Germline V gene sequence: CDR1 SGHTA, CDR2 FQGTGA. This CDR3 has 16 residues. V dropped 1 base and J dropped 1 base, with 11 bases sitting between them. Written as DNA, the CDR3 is TGTGCCAGCAGCTTAAATTGGGGGGTTTCCTACAATGAGCAGTTCTTC. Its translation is CASSLNWGVSYNEQFF.